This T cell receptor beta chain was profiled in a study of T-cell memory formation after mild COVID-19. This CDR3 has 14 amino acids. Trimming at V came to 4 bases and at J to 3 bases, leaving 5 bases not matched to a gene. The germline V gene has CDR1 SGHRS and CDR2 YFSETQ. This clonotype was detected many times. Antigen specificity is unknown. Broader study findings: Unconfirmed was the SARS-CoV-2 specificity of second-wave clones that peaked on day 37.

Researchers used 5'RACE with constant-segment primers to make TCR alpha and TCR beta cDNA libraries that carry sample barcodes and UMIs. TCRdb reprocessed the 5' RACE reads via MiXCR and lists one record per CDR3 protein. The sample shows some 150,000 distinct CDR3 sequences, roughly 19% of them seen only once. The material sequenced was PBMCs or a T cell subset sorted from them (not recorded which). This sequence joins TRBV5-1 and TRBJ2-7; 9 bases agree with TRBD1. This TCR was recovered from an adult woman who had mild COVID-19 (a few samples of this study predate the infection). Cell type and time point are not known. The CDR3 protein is CASSRTGEGYEQYF. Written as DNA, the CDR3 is TGCGCCAGCAGCCGGACAGGGGAGGGCTACGAGCAGTACTTC.